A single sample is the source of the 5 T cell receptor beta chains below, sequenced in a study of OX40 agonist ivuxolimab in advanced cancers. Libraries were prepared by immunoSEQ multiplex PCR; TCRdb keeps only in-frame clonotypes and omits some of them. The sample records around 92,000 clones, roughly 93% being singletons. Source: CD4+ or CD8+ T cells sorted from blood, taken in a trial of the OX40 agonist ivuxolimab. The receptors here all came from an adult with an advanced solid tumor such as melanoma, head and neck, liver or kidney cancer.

This CDR3 is CASSYSTTDTQYF. The CDR3 coding sequence is TGTGCCAGCAGTTACAGCACCACAGATACGCAGTATTTT. The rearrangement uses TRBV6-6 and TRBJ2-3; D gene ambiguous. V lost 2 bases and J 2 bases, leaving 5 bases between the germline ends. The CDR3 is 13 amino acids. CDR1 is MNHNY, CDR2 SVGAGI, per germline (reference sequence).

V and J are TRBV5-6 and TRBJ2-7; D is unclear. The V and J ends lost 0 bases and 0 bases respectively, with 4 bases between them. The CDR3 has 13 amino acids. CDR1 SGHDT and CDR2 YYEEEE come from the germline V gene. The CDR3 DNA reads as TGTGCCAGCAGCTTGGTAAGCTCCTACGAGCAGTACGTC. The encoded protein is CASSLVSSYEQYV.

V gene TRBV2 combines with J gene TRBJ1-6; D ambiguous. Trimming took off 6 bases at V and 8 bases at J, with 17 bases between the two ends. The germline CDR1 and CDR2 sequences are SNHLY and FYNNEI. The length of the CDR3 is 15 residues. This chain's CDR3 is CASSEGQAGYSPLHF. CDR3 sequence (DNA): TGTGCCAGCAGCGAGGGTCAGGCGGGGTATTCACCCCTCCACTTT.

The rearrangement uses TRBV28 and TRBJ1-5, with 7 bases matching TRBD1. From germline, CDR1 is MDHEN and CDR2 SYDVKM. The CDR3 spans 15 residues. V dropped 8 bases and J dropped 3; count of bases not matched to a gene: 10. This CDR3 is CASGLQGFDNQPQHF. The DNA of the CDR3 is TGTGCCAGCGGCTTACAGGGGTTTGACAATCAGCCCCAGCATTTT.

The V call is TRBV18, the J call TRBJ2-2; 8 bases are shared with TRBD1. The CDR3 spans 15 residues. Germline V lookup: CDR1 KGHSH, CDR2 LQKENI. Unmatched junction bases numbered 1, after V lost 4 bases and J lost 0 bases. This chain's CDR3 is CASSQDRANTGELFF. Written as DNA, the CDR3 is TGTGCCAGCTCACAGGACAGGGCGAACACCGGGGAGCTGTTTTTT.